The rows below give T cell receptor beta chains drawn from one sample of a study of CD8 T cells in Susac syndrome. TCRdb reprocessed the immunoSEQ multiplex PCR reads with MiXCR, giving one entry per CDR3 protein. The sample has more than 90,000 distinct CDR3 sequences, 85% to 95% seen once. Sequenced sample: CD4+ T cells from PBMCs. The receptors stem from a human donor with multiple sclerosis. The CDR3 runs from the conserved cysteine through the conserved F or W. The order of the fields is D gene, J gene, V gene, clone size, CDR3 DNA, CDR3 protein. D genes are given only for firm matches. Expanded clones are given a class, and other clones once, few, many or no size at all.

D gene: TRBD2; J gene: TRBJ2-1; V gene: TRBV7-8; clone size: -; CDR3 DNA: TGTGCCAGCAGCGCACGGTCCGGGACTAGCGGGGGAGCCCTCGAGCAGTTCTTC; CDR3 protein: CASSARSGTSGGALEQFF
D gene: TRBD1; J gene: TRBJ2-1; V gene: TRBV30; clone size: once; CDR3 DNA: TGTGCCTGGATGAAGGGACAGGATAAATACAATGAGCAGTTCTTC; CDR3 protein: CAWMKGQDKYNEQFF
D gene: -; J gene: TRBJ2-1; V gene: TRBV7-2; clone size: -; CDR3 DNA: TGTGCCAGCAGCCTCCCCAGGGGGGCATATGAGCAGTTCTTC; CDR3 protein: CASSLPRGAYEQFF
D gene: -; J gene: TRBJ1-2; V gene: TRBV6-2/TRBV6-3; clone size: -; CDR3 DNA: TGTGCCAGCAGTTACTATGTCGGTCGAGGCTACACCTTC; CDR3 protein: CASSYYVGRGYTF
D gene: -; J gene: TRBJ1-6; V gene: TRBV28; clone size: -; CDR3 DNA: TGTGCCAGCAGTTTCGAACTTTGGTCCCTCCACTTT; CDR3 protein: CASSFELWSLHF
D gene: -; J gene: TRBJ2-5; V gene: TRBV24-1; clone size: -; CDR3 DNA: TGTGCCACCGAAGGAGGTTCCGGAGAGACCCAGTACTTC; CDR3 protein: CATEGGSGETQYF
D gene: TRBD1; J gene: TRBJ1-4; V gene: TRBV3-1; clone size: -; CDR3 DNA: TGTGCCAGCAGCTACGGGACAGCTAATGAAAAACTGTTTTTT; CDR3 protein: CASSYGTANEKLFF
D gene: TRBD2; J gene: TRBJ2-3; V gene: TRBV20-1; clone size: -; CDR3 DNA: TGCAGTGCTAGAGCCAGCGGGGGACACCTCGGAACAGATACGCAGTATTTT; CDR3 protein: CSARASGGHLGTDTQYF
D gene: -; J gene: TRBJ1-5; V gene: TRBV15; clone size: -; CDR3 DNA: TGTGCCACCAGCAGATCGGTTAATCAGCCCCAGCATTTT; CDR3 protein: CATSRSVNQPQHF
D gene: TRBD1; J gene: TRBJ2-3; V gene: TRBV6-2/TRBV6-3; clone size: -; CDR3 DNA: TGTGCCAGCAGTTGGTCAGGGGGCGCTGGCACAGATACGCAGTATTTT; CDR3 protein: CASSWSGGAGTDTQYF
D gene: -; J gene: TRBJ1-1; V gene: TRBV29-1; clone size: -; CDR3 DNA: TGCAGCGTTGAAAAAAACACTGAAGCTTTCTTT; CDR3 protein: CSVEKNTEAFF
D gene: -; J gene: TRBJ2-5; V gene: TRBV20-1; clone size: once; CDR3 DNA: TGCAGTGCTAGCCCGGGAGACACGGAGACCCAGTACTTC; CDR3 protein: CSASPGDTETQYF
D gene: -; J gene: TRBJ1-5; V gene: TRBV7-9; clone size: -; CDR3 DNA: TGTGCCAGCAGTCCTCAGGGTATGGGTCAGCCCCAGCATTTT; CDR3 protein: CASSPQGMGQPQHF
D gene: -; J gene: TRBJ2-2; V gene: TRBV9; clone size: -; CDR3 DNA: -; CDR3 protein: CASNRGPGQISPGSCFF
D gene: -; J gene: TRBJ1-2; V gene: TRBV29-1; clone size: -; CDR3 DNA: TGCAGCGTGGTGACAGGCAACTATGGCTACACCTTC; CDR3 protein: CSVVTGNYGYTF
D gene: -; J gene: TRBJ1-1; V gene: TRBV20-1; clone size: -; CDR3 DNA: TGCAGTGCTGGATACGGTGGGGGGACTGAAGCTTTCTTT; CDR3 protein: CSAGYGGGTEAFF
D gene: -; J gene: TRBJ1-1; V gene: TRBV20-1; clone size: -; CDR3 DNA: TGCAGTGCTAGCAAAGGGGGTACTGAAGCTTTCTTT; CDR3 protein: CSASKGGTEAFF
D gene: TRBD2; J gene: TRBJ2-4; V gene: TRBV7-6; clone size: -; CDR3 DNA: TGTGCCAGCAGCTTACGTCTTAGGGAGGGGCCTAAAAACATTCAGTACTTC; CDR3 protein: CASSLRLREGPKNIQYF
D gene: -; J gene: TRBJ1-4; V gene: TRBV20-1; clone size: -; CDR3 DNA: TGCAGTGCTAGAGATATCGGGGAAAAACTGTTTTTT; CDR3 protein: CSARDIGEKLFF
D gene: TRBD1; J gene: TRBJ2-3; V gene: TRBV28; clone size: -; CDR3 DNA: TGTGCCAGCAGTCACCAGGGGGCGAGCACAGATACGCAGTATTTT; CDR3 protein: CASSHQGASTDTQYF
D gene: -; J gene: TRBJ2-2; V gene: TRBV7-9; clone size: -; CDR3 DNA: TGTGCCAGCAGCCACCTGGGACGAAACACCGGGGAGCTGTTTTTT; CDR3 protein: CASSHLGRNTGELFF
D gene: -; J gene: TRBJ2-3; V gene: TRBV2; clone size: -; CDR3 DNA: TGTGCCAGCAGTGAAGGGGCACGCACAGATACGCAGTATTTT; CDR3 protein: CASSEGARTDTQYF
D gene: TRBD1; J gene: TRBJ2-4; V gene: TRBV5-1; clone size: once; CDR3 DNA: TGCGCCAGCAGCTTGGCTGACAGGGGGCGACGGAACATTCAGTACTTC; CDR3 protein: CASSLADRGRRNIQYF
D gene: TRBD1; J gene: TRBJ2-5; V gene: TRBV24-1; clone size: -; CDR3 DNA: TGTGCCACCAGTCGAGACAGGGAAGAACTCAGCGGAAAGACCCAGTACTTC; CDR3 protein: CATSRDREELSGKTQYF
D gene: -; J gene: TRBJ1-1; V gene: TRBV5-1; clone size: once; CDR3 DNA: TGCGCCAGCAGCTTGGTGTCCGCGAACACTGAAGCTTTCTTT; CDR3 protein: CASSLVSANTEAFF
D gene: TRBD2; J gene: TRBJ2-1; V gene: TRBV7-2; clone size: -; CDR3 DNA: TGTGCCAGCAGCTTAGGAGCGGGGAACTCTCCCTACAATGAGCAGTTCTTC; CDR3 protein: CASSLGAGNSPYNEQFF
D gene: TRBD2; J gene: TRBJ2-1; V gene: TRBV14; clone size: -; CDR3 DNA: TGTGCCAGCAGCCAAGTAGCGGGGGCCTACAATGAGCAGTTCTTC; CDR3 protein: CASSQVAGAYNEQFF
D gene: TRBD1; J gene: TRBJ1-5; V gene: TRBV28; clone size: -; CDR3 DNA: TGTGCCAGCAGTTCGGGACAGGCTGATCAGCCCCAGCATTTT; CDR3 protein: CASSSGQADQPQHF
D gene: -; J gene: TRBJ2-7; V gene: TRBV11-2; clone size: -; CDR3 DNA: TGTGCCAGCAGCTTGGGCCGAGCGGCTGACGAGCAGTACTTC; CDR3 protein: CASSLGRAADEQYF
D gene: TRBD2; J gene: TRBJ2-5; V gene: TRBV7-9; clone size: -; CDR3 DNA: TGTGCCAGCAGCTCCGGGACTAGCGGGGGGTTGGAGACCCAGTACTTC; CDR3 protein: CASSSGTSGGLETQYF
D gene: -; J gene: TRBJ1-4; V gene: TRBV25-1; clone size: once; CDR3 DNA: TGTGCCAGCAGTGAATGGGCGAGAGAAAAACTGTTTTTT; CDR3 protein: CASSEWAREKLFF
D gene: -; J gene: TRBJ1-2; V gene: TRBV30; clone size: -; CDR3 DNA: TGTGCCTGGAGTGTTGTGGTTTTAGGACAGAGGAACTATGGCTACACCTTC; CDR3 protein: CAWSVVVLGQRNYGYTF